The following is a T cell receptor beta chain sequence with its context. Antigen unknown. Sequencing targeted TCR beta in blood CD8+ and CD4+ T cells. When the RNA was reverse transcribed, random hexamers were used with an input of roughly 0.5 to 1 ug. TCR beta CDR3 was amplified by immunoSEQ covering 54 Vbeta and 13 Jbeta. TCRdb re-called the immunoSEQ multiplex PCR reads with MiXCR, one entry per CDR3 protein. Of 300,000 to 350,000 distinct CDR3 sequences in the sample, 92% are singletons; the top ten hold around 0.07%. The sample comes from a study of CD8 T cells in Susac syndrome. The study, taken as a whole, reports: The study acknowledged a relatively small number of individuals in its TCR sequencing and HLA analysis.

Germline values: CDR1 SQVTM, CDR2 ANQGSEA. The V end was cut by 4 bases, the J end by 6 bases, with 15 bases between. This CDR3 contains 13 residues. The genes are TRBV29-1 and TRBJ2-5; D unclear. Specimen: CD4+ T cells from PBMCs. This receptor was obtained from a human donor with multiple sclerosis. The CDR3 spells CSVVSEVRKTQYF. DNA for the CDR3: TGCAGCGTTGTCTCTGAAGTTCGAAAGACCCAGTACTTC.